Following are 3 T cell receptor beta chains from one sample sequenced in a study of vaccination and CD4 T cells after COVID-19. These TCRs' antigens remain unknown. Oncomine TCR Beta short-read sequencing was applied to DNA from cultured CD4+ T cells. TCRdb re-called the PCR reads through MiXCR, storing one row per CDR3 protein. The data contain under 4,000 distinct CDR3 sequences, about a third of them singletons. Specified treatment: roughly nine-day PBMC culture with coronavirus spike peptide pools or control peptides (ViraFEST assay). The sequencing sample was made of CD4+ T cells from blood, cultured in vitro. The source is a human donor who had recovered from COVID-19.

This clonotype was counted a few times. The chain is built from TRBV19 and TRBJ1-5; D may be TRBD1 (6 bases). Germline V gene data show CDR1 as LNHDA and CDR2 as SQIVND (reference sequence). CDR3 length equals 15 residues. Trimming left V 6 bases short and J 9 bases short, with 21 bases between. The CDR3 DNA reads TGTGCCAGTAGGCGGGCCGGGACCGCACAGGGGCCCCAGCATTTT. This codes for CASRRAGTAQGPQHF.

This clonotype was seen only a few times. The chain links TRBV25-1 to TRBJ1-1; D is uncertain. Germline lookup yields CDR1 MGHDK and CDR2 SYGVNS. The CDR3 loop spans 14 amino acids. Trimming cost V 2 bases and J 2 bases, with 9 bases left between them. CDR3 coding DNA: TGTGCCAGCAGTGAAGGCCAGTATAACACTGAAGCTTTCTTT. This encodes CASSEGQYNTEAFF.

CDR3 bases: TGTGCCAGTAGCACAACAGGGGGTGGAAACATTCAGTACTTC. Its protein is CASSTTGGGNIQYF. The chain couples TRBV19 to TRBJ2-4, with 8 bases lining up with TRBD1. Unmatched junction bases numbered 7, after V lost 6 bases and J lost 6 bases. Germline V CDR1 and CDR2: LNHDA, SQIVND (reference sequence). The CDR3 contains 14 residues.